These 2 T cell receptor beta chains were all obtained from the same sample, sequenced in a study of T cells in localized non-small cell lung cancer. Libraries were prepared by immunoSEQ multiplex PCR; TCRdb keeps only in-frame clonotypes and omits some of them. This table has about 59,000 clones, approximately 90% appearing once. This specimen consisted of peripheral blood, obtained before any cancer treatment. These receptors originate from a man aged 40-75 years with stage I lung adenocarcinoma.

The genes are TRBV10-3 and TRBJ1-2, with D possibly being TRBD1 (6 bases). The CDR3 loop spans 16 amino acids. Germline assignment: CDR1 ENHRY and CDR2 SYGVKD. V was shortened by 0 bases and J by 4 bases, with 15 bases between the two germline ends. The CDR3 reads CAISESIVPGAYGYTF. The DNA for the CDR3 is TGTGCCATCAGTGAGTCGATTGTTCCAGGGGCCTATGGCTACACCTTC.

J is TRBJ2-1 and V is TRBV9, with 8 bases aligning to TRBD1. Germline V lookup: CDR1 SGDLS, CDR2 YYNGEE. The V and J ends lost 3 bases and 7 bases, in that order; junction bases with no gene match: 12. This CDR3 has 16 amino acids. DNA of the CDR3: TGTGCCAGCAGCGGGGGACAGGACCATTTCACAAATGAGCAGTTCTTC. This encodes CASSGGQDHFTNEQFF.